This entry describes one TCR beta chain. No antigen is known for it. This sample is drawn from a study of cytomegalovirus exposure and HLA in healthy donors. General study results and limits: Researchers counted around 150 TCR beta chains as cytomegalovirus-associated.

60 Vbeta and 13 Jbeta primers were used in PCR. Produced via immunoSEQ multiplex PCR; TCRdb's table is partial and in-frame only. The sample contains approximately 180,000 clones, 75% to 80% of which appear only once. CDR3 length: 14 residues. The chain recombines TRBV21-1 with TRBJ2-3; the D call of TRBD2 is as the table states it, not checked on the DNA. TRBV21-1 is deemed a pseudogene. The source material was PBMCs. This TCR was recovered from a man in his forties in good health and CMV-seropositive. The CDR3, as DNA: TGTGCCAGCCCGACTAGCGGGAGTGTTGGTACGCAGTATTTT. It is translated as CASPTSGSVGTQYF.